The T cell receptor (beta chain) under discussion was sequenced for a study of blood T cells in healthy people across ages. Broader study findings: Because sorting was not performed, PBMCs prevented conclusive naive versus antigen-experienced comparison.

CDR3 length: 16 amino acids. V was shortened by 1 base and J by 8 bases, with 18 bases between the two germline ends. Germline CDR1 is SGHDN and CDR2 is FVKESK. Extraction of total RNA produced a minimum of 5 micrograms from each sample. A second PCR of roughly 6 to 12 cycles used a sample-barcoded 5' primer and a J-beta primer mix. MiXCR, run by TCRdb on the 5' RACE reads, gives a single entry per CDR3 protein. The table shows around 1.5 million distinct CDR3 sequences, with approximately 63% occurring only once. Turning to this clonotype: The antigen remains undetermined.

Material: blood. The source is a man aged 18 to 30 in good health. The rearrangement links TRBV14 to TRBJ2-1, with D tentatively TRBD1 (5 bases). The CDR3 nucleotides read TGTGCCAGCAGCCAAGGCGTGCCTGGACACTCCTATGAGCAGTTCTTC. This encodes CASSQGVPGHSYEQFF. Looking up the rest from reference TRBV14 and TRBJ2-1 gives the full variable domain: EAGVTQFPSHSVIEKGQTVTLRCDPISGHDNLYWYRRVMGKEIKFLLHFVKESKQDESGMPNNRFLAERTGGTYSTLKVQPAELEDSGVYFCASSQGVPGHSYEQFFGPGTRLTVL.